This T cell receptor beta chain was obtained from a study of cytomegalovirus exposure and HLA in healthy donors. The PCR made use of 60 Vbeta and 13 Jbeta primers. Using immunoSEQ multiplex PCR, the repertoire was profiled, and TCRdb retains in-frame clones only, with some absent. The profile shows around 180,000 clones, roughly 80% of them singletons. Study-wide results and caveats: The authors confirmed in vitro that three CMV-associated chains were specific for CMV antigens. With high specificity and sensitivity, the classifier reportedly diagnosed cytomegalovirus status. Within an earlier analysis, most TCR beta V segments proved productive either about 87% or about 30% of the time.

On this clone: The antigen is not known.

The germline gives CDR1 MNHNY, CDR2 SVGAGI (reference sequence). After removal of 0 bases from V and 14 bases from J, the junction contained 3 bases not matched to a gene. The CDR3 length is 11 residues. Donors counted as nominally healthy when sampled, yet unrecorded immune exposures were likely. The source is a male donor in good health and CMV-seronegative. The chain carries TRBV6-6 and TRBJ1-1, with 7 bases that match TRBD1. The sample was PBMCs. The CDR3 DNA reads as TGTGCCAGCAGTTACTCGAGGGGGCGCTTCTTT. Translation gives CASSYSRGRFF.